One T cell receptor (beta chain) is described in this entry. This CDR3 is 15 amino acids long. Germline trimming cut 5 bases from V and 0 bases from J; bases unmatched to any gene: 4. CDR1 and CDR2 from the germline V gene are SGHAT and FQNNGV. The data belong to a study of shared clonotypes between healthy human individuals. As defined, naive CD8 cells were CD45RO-negative and positively selected for CCR7, with terminally differentiated effector memory CD45RA+ cells excluded. The repertoire was sequenced with immunoSEQ multiplex PCR; TCRdb's copy has only in-frame clones and lacks some. The data show 1.5 million to 2.5 million clones, about 95% seen once.

The material sequenced was naive CD8+ T cells sorted from blood. The TCR sequence derives from a man between 18 and 29 years old in good health. The chain recombines TRBV11-2 with TRBJ2-1; 7 positions agree with TRBD1. CDR3 region: CASSPGQYSYNEQFF. Here the CDR3 DNA reads TGTGCCAGCAGCCCGGGACAGTACTCCTACAATGAGCAGTTCTTC.